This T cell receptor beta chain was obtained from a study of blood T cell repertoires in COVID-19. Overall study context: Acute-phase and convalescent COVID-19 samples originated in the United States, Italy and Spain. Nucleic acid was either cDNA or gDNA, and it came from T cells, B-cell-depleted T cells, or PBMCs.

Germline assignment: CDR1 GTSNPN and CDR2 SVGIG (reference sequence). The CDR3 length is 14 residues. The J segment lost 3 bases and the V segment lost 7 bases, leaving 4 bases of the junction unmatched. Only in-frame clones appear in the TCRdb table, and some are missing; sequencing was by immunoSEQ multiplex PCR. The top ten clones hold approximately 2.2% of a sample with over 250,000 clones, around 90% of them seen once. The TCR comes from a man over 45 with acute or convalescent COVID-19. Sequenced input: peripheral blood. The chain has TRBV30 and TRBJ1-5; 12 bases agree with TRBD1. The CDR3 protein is CALGQGAINQPQHF. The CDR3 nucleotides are TGTGCCTTGGGACAGGGGGCGATCAATCAGCCCCAGCATTTT.